The rows below give T cell receptor beta chains drawn from one sample of a study of vaccination effects on CD4 cells after COVID-19. No antigen has been identified for these receptors. Some clones are missing from TCRdb's copy, which holds only in-frame ones; the method was immunoSEQ multiplex PCR. The table shows about 73,000 clones, with about four fifths occurring only once. Here the sequenced sample was CD4+ T cells from PBMCs cultured with SARS-CoV-2 spike peptides, taken before COVID-19 vaccination. The receptors originated from a human donor who received a COVID-19 vaccine. Both conserved end residues are part of each CDR3. The order of the fields is D gene, clone size, J gene, V gene, CDR3 DNA, CDR3 protein. D genes are given only for firm matches. Size tells how often a clone was seen (once, few, many) or the class of an expanded clone, and some rows leave it out.

- | - | TRBJ1-1 | TRBV19 | TGTGCCAGTAGTGTCGGACAGATGAACACTGAAGCTTTCTTT | CASSVGQMNTEAFF
TRBD2 | few | TRBJ2-1 | TRBV7-8 | TGTGCCAGCAGCTTAGGTCAAGGCGGGGGTATCCATGAGCAGTTCTTC | CASSLGQGGGIHEQFF
- | - | TRBJ1-4 | TRBV19 | TGTGCCAGTAGTATAGTGGGTGGCAGCACTAATGAAAAACTGTTTTTT | CASSIVGGSTNEKLFF
- | few | TRBJ1-6 | TRBV6-6 | TGTGCCAGCAGTTACCGACGGGATAATTCACCCCTCCACTTT | CASSYRRDNSPLHF
TRBD1 | once | TRBJ1-4 | TRBV10-3 | TGTGCCATCAGGCAGGGGGGGGATGAAAAACTGTTTTTT | CAIRQGGDEKLFF
- | few | TRBJ2-6 | TRBV5-1 | TGCGCCAGCAGCTTGGGTTACCAGGGGGCCAACGTCCTGACTTTC | CASSLGYQGANVLTF
- | - | TRBJ2-1 | TRBV18 | TGTGCCAGCTCACCCGGACTAAGCTCCTACAATGAGCAGTTCTTC | CASSPGLSSYNEQFF
- | - | TRBJ2-3 | TRBV19 | TGTGCCAGTAGTATAACCTCAACTACGCAGTATTTT | CASSITSTTQYF
TRBD1 | - | TRBJ1-6 | TRBV6-5 | TGTGCCAGCAGTTATGACAGGGCGGAAAATTCACCCCTCCACTTT | CASSYDRAENSPLHF
- | - | TRBJ1-4 | TRBV5-5 | TGTGCCAGCGGAGGGGGGGGCTTGCGGGAAAAACTGTTTTTT | CASGGGGLREKLFF
TRBD1 | - | TRBJ1-2 | TRBV7-2 | TGTGCCAGCAGCATAATTCCGACAGGGAATGGCTACACCTTC | CASSIIPTGNGYTF
- | - | TRBJ2-2 | TRBV5-6 | TGTGCCAGCAGCTTGAGGTCTGCGGGGAACACCGGGGAGCTGTTTTTT | CASSLRSAGNTGELFF
- | - | TRBJ1-2 | TRBV14 | TGTGCCAGCAGCCTAAGGGACGGCTCCTATGGCTACACCTTC | CASSLRDGSYGYTF
TRBD1 | - | TRBJ1-2 | TRBV7-9 | TGTGCCAGCACCCTTAGGACAGGAGCTAACTATGGCTACACCTTC | CASTLRTGANYGYTF
- | once | TRBJ2-6 | TRBV19 | TGTGCCAGTAGTATCGGCTCTGGGGCCAACGTCCTGACTTTC | CASSIGSGANVLTF